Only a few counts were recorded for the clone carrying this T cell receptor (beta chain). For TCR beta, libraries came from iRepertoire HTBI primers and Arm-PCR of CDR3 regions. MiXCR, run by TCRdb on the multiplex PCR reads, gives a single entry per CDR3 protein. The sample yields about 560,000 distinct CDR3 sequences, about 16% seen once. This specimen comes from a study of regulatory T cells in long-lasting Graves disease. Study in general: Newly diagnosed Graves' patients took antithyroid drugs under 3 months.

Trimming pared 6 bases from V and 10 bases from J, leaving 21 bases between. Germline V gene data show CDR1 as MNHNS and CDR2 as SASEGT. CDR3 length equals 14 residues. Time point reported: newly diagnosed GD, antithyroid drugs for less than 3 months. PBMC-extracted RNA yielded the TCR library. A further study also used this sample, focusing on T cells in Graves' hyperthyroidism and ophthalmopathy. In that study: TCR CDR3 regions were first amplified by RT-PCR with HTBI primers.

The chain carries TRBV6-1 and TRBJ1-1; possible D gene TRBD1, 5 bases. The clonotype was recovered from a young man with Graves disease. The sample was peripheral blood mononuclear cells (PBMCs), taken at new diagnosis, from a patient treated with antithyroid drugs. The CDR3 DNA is TGTGCCAGCAGAATCGGGACGTACGAAACGGGAGCTTTCTTT. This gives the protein CASRIGTYETGAFF.